This passage covers 18 T cell receptor beta chains from one sample sequenced in a study of OX40 agonist ivuxolimab in advanced cancers. Produced via immunoSEQ multiplex PCR; TCRdb's table is partial and in-frame only. The repertoire holds 90,000 to 130,000 clones, approximately 89% seen once, with about 0.25% in the top ten. The sequencing used CD4+ or CD8+ T cells sorted from blood, collected in a trial of the OX40 agonist ivuxolimab. These receptors all stem from an adult with an advanced solid tumor such as melanoma, head and neck, liver or kidney cancer.

The CDR3 DNA follows: TGCGCCAGCAGCTTGGGGTCCTTATCATACGAGCAGTACTTC. It translates to CASSLGSLSYEQYF. The J gene is TRBJ2-7, the V gene TRBV5-1; D remains ambiguous. Germline CDR1 and CDR2: SGHRS and YFSETQ. The CDR3 sequence is 14 residues long. Trimming removed 0 bases from V and 4 bases from J, with 11 bases in between.

This chain connects TRBV28 to TRBJ1-2; no firm D call. The V and J ends lost 5 bases and 5 bases respectively, with 18 bases between them. Germline V gene sequence: CDR1 MDHEN, CDR2 SYDVKM. This CDR3 comprises 15 residues. The CDR3 sequence is CASSPLGFVEYGYTF. CDR3 bases: TGTGCCAGCAGTCCATTAGGGTTTGTGGAGTATGGCTACACCTTC.

V is TRBV2 and J is TRBJ1-2, with a weak D call TRBD1 (5 bases). This CDR3 has 15 residues. V shed 7 bases and J shed 3 bases, with 18 bases lying between them. Germline-derived CDR1 and CDR2 are SNHLY and FYNNEI. This chain's CDR3 is CASNWDDLVYYGYTF. The CDR3 nucleotides read TGTGCCAGCAATTGGGACGACCTAGTATACTATGGCTACACCTTC. Variable domain in full (rest from reference TRBV2 and TRBJ1-2): EPEVTQTPSHQVTQMGQEVILRCVPISNHLYFYWYRQILGQKVEFLVSFYNNEISEKSEIFDDQFSVERPDGSNFTLKIRSTKLEDSAMYFCASNWDDLVYYGYTFGSGTRLTVV.

V gene TRBV4-3 combines with J gene TRBJ1-2; a possible D gene is TRBD1 (6 bases). V lost 0 bases to trimming and J lost 4 bases, with 12 bases between them. Germline CDR1 reads LGHNA; CDR2 reads YSLEER. This CDR3 has 15 residues. The CDR3 is CASSQDQGTTYGYTF. The CDR3 nucleotides are TGCGCCAGCAGCCAAGATCAGGGGACAACCTATGGCTACACCTTC.

J is TRBJ1-2 and V is TRBV18, with 8 bases aligning to TRBD1. CDR3 length equals 15 residues. Germline V gene data show CDR1 as KGHSH and CDR2 as LQKENI. Losses at the gene ends were 6 bases for V and 8 bases for J; bases not matched to a gene: 14. CDR3 nucleotide sequence: TGTGCCAGCTCGCGAGTTACCGGACAGGGCGCCGGCTACACCTTC. Translating it yields CASSRVTGQGAGYTF. Filled out from reference TRBV18 and TRBJ1-2, the complete variable domain reads NAGVMQNPRHLVRRRGQEARLRCSPMKGHSHVYWYRQLPEEGLKFMVYLQKENIIDESGMPKERFSAEFPKEGPSILRIQQVVRGDSAAYFCASSRVTGQGAGYTFGSGTRLTVV.

The count of this clone is one. The chain links TRBV5-1 to TRBJ1-6; D not certain. The V gene lost 1 base and the J gene lost 4 bases, with 12 bases spanning the gap. CDR1 is SGHRS, CDR2 YFSETQ, per germline. CDR3 size: 16 residues. CDR3 sequence: CASSLTGPRYNSPLHF. CDR3 nucleotides: TGCGCCAGCAGCTTGACCGGGCCCAGATATAATTCACCCCTCCACTTT.

This clone was found once. This chain uses TRBV7-6 with TRBJ2-1, with 10 bases that match TRBD1. In germline, CDR1 is SGHVS, CDR2 FNYEAQ. The CDR3 is made up of 17 amino acids. The ends lost 0 bases at V and 3 bases at J; junction bases unmatched: 5. CDR3 sequence (DNA): TGTGCCAGCAGCTTAGCGGGGGGGACAGGGGTCTACAATGAGCAGTTCTTC. Amino acid sequence: CASSLAGGTGVYNEQFF.

The chain is built from TRBV18 and TRBJ1-1; no reliable D call. V dropped 2 bases and J dropped 10 bases, with 11 bases sitting between them. The CDR3 is 12 amino acids. Germline-derived CDR1 and CDR2 are KGHSH and LQKENI. CDR3 coding DNA: TGTGCCAGCTCACCATTAACAACGGGAGCTTTCTTT. Translating it yields CASSPLTTGAFF.

The rearrangement joins TRBV14 to TRBJ2-1, with 7 bases lining up with TRBD2. CDR3 size: 16 residues. Germline V gene data show CDR1 as SGHDN and CDR2 as FVKESK. Trimming removed 0 bases from V and 0 bases from J; junction bases left unmatched: 2. The CDR3: CASSQEGGSSYNEQFF. The CDR3 DNA is TGTGCCAGCAGCCAAGAAGGCGGGAGCTCCTACAATGAGCAGTTCTTC.

CDR3 in amino acids: CASSINSDSEQFF. The CDR3 nucleotides read TGTGCCAGTAGTATAAATAGCGACAGTGAGCAGTTCTTC. The chain combines TRBV19 with TRBJ2-1; D tentatively fits TRBD1 or TRBD2 (5 bases each). V was trimmed by 2 bases and J by 9 bases, leaving 11 bases between them. Germline assignment: CDR1 LNHDA and CDR2 SQIVND (reference sequence). There are 13 residues in the CDR3.

The gene calls are TRBV4-2 and TRBJ2-2; D is tentatively TRBD1 or TRBD2 (5 bases each). The V gene lost 2 bases and the J gene lost 0 bases, with 10 bases spanning the gap. The germline CDR1 and CDR2 sequences are LGHNA and YNFKEQ. The CDR3 has 16 residues. The CDR3 DNA sequence: TGTGCCAGCAGCCAACGGGGACGGCCGAACACCGGGGAGCTGTTTTTT. Its protein is CASSQRGRPNTGELFF.

V is TRBV5-1 and J is TRBJ1-1; no definite D call. Per germline, CDR1 SGHRS and CDR2 YFSETQ. The CDR3 is 14 amino acids. Trimming removed 3 bases from V and 3 bases from J, with 12 bases in between. CDR3 DNA: TGCGCCAGCAGCTCATCAGGATTGGACACTGAAGCTTTCTTT. Its translation: CASSSSGLDTEAFF.

V usage is TRBV10-3 and J usage is TRBJ2-2, with D perhaps being TRBD1 or TRBD2 (7 bases each). Deletions cut 6 bases from V and 5 bases from J, with 13 bases between. CDR1 and CDR2 from the germline V gene are ENHRY and SYGVKD. This CDR3 spans 14 amino acids. The CDR3 loop is CAIREQGGTGELFF. CDR3 nucleotide sequence: TGTGCCATCAGGGAGCAGGGGGGGACCGGGGAGCTGTTTTTT.

The chain links TRBV29-1 to TRBJ1-4; D gene uncertain. CDR1 and CDR2 (germline): SQVTM, ANQGSEA. V was cut by 0 bases and J by 7 bases, with 9 bases left in between. CDR3 size: 13 residues. The CDR3 sequence is CSVEDLKSEKLFF. Written as DNA, the CDR3 is TGCAGCGTTGAAGATCTTAAAAGTGAAAAACTGTTTTTT.

The chain recombines TRBV27 with TRBJ2-7; no clear D. CDR3 length: 12 residues. Per germline, CDR1 MNHEY and CDR2 SMNVEV (reference sequence). Trimming took off 5 bases at V and 9 bases at J, with 14 bases between the two ends. CDR3 sequence reads: CASSPLGRGQYF. In DNA form, the CDR3 reads TGTGCCAGCAGTCCCCTAGGTCGCGGGCAGTACTTC.

This sequence joins TRBV28 and TRBJ1-2, with 10 bases aligning to TRBD1. Germline CDR1 reads MDHEN; CDR2 reads SYDVKM. This CDR3 is 18 amino acids long. The J segment lost 11 bases and the V segment lost 6 bases, leaving 24 bases of the junction unmatched. CDR3 in DNA: TGTGCCAGCAGCCGTAACTCGATAACCGGGACAGGGGCGGATATATACACCTTC. Translation: CASSRNSITGTGADIYTF.

Written as DNA, the CDR3 is TGTGCCTGGAGTAAAGGTATGGGAGAGCCCCAGCATTTT. Amino acids: CAWSKGMGEPQHF. The chain recombines TRBV30 with TRBJ1-5; the D is unclear. In germline, CDR1 is GTSNPN, CDR2 SVGIG (reference sequence). The V and J ends lost 2 bases and 8 bases respectively, with 13 bases between them. This CDR3 is 13 amino acids long.

The chain joins TRBV7-2 to TRBJ2-7; 11 bases fit TRBD2. Looked up from germline, CDR1 is SGHTA and CDR2 is FQGNSA. After removal of 0 bases from V and 5 bases from J, the junction contained 6 bases not matched to a gene. The CDR3 sequence is 16 residues long. The DNA of the CDR3 is TGTGCCAGCAGCTTAGCGTCACTAGCGGGAGCCCACGAGCAGTACTTC. It is translated as CASSLASLAGAHEQYF.